The TCR beta chain described here comes from a study of T cell responses to AZD1222 COVID-19 vaccine (dated by TCRdb to about 2021). Study-level background: A total of roughly 240 trial participants underwent TCR sequencing, of whom 207 received two doses of AZD1222 and roughly 25 received two doses of the MenACWY control vaccine. Trial participants were enrolled into age subgroups of 18-55, 56-69 and 70-plus years, which contained roughly 140, 27 and 60 TCR-sequenced participants, respectively. Summary of the overall study and its limitations: Because no day 14 peak-response samples were available, repertoires were characterized only after the peak T cell response. Vaccine-associated CD4 TCRs spanned the whole spike protein, with dominant responses in regions 160-218 and 743-854. The 56-69-year group was small, and its depth increase did not reach significance, likely because of low power. Participants were mostly white British and included more females than males, and it was suggested by the authors that clonal diversity may have been underestimated. Epitopes outside the regions mutated in the B.1.351 and B.1.1.7 variants were reportedly recognized by nearly half of the unique spike-specific TCRs. After two AZD1222 doses, spike-specific TCR breadth and depth were significantly higher than at day 0 and than in MenACWY recipients. Conclusions about previously exposed vaccinees are limited, since just six or seven AZD1222 recipients were seropositive for SARS-CoV-2 at baseline.

The CDR3 regions of human TCRbeta chains were subjected to immunosequencing. Regarding the original processing steps: Repertoire TCRs were checked for matches against a reference library of SARS-CoV-2-specific TCRs that had been generated using the MIRA antigen-specificity platform. Breadth was defined as the fraction of unique TCRs that were SARS-CoV-2-associated. Depth was defined as the fraction of total T cells that were SARS-CoV-2-associated. Using the MIRA data, each spike-specific TCR was mapped to the spike region that the TCR reacts to and placed in a CD4 or CD8 class. Log10-transformed breadth and depth values were compared by one-way ANOVA with Sidak's multiple comparisons tests. What TCRdb holds here is the immuneACCESS table cut down to in-frame rearrangements. Part of the clones is not present; checked against another copy, under half of the missing clones reflect an unresolved V gene, and the others are unexplained. From that table come the V and J calls and clone size; the DNA was used to work out D and trimming. Counted in this sample were some 170,000 clones; 85% to 90% of them appeared once. The ten largest clones take up 3.5% to 4.5% of the sample.

For CDR1 and CDR2, the germline V gene lists MDHEN and SYDVKM. There are 18 amino acids in the CDR3, from cysteine to phenylalanine inclusive. Kept here is only the CDR3 DNA, which spans 54 bases and is read in frame from base 1. V trim: 6 bases; J trim: 2 bases; unmatched bases: 13. According to the study, the label for this sample's time point signals: about 28 days (+/-7) after the second vaccine dose. According to the study, the label for this sample's treatment or condition signals: meningococcal conjugate vaccine given as trial control. The vaccinee samples were drawn from two UK trials, COV001 and COV002, one of which was a single-blind randomized controlled phase 2/3 trial testing AZD1222 (ChAdOx1 nCoV-19) in healthy adults. For TCRbeta chain sequencing, PBMC samples from trial participants were taken at day 0 and at day 28 after the second dose. Of note for this clone: Its antigen is not yet known. No clone much larger than this one lies a single base away; base qualities are absent.

Here the chain combines TRBV28 and TRBJ2-4; TRBD1 lines up with 10 middle nucleotides. Here the sequenced sample was peripheral blood, taken 28 days after the second dose of the MenACWY control vaccine. The clonotype originates from an adult who received the MenACWY meningococcal vaccine as a control. Read as DNA, the sequence is TGTGCCAGCAGCCAGAGACAGGGGGCTATTGTGTCCAAAAACATTCAGTACTTC. Its translation is CASSQRQGAIVSKNIQYF.